Described below is a single T cell receptor (beta chain) sequence and its context. The target antigen is unknown. This sample stems from a study of T-cell memory formation after mild COVID-19. Study-wide context: TCR clusters were largely donor specific. Study-level points and caveats: Cross-reactive memory appears to have joined, as suggested by some responding clones showing up in pre-infection memory. Chiefly within CM and EM were the contracting CD4+ clones; CD8+ ones were within EMRA.

TCRdb analysed the 5' RACE reads with MiXCR anew, one entry per CDR3 protein. The sample contains 150,000 to 200,000 distinct CDR3 sequences, 15% to 20% of which appear only once. The CDR3 is 14 residues long. Trimming took 10 bases from V and 4 from J, leaving 19 bases between them. The germline V gene has CDR1 ENHRY and CDR2 SYGVKD. The sample taken for sequencing was PBMCs or a T cell subset sorted from them (not recorded which). The V and J genes are TRBV10-3 and TRBJ2-5; the D is unclear. This receptor was taken from a man between 18 and 29 years old who had mild COVID-19 (a few samples of this study predate the infection). Cell type and time point are not known. The CDR3 DNA follows: TGTGCCACGAGTCTAGGAATGGGCACAGAGACCCAGTACTTC. Amino acids: CATSLGMGTETQYF.